Each of the 9 T cell receptor beta chains below was sequenced from the same sample in a study of shared T cell receptors in the human thymus. Repertoires were generated with immunoSEQ multiplex PCR, while TCRdb's copy carries only in-frame clones and drops some. The sample includes roughly 700,000 clones, 88% of them seen just once. These data also formed part of another study, on human thymus T cells.

Sequencing was done on a sample of thymocytes. The source is a boy younger than two with a congenital heart defect.

The gene calls are TRBV6-1 and TRBJ1-4; 9 positions agree with TRBD1. Germline V CDR1 and CDR2: MNHNS, SASEGT. V dropped 3 bases and J dropped 4; count of bases not matched to a gene: 12. The CDR3 length is 18 residues. The DNA for the CDR3 is TGTGCCAGCAGTGAGGACAGGGGACTCCCAACTGGTAATGAAAAACTGTTTTTT. The encoded protein is CASSEDRGLPTGNEKLFF.

The rearrangement links TRBV19 to TRBJ2-7, with TRBD1 matching 9 bases. J was trimmed by 4 bases and V by 4 bases; bases with no gene match: 2. The CDR3 has 13 amino acids. Looked up from germline, CDR1 is LNHDA and CDR2 is SQIVND (reference sequence). The chain's CDR3 is CASSNRGLYEQYF. The CDR3 DNA reads as TGTGCCAGTAGTAACAGGGGGCTATACGAGCAGTACTTC.

The chain joins TRBV6-5 to TRBJ2-1; 9 nucleotides agree with TRBD2. Germline CDR1 MNHEY, CDR2 SVGAGI. J gave up 8 bases and V 7 bases, and 12 bases lay outside the gene matches. CDR3 length equals 15 residues. Here the CDR3 DNA reads TGTGCCAGCACAAGCCCACTAGCGGGCGGCGATGAGCAGTTCTTC. As protein: CASTSPLAGGDEQFF.

The chain is built from TRBV4-3 and TRBJ2-5; 11 bases fit TRBD2. The V segment lost 5 bases and the J segment 0 bases; nucleotides outside the gene matches: 2. CDR1 and CDR2 (germline): LGHNA, YSLEER. The CDR3 has 15 residues. For the CDR3, the DNA is TGCGCCAGCAGCTCGACTAGCGGGAACCAAGAGACCCAGTACTTC. This sequence encodes CASSSTSGNQETQYF.

The chain links TRBV12-5 to TRBJ2-7; 10 nucleotides agree with TRBD1. CDR3 length: 14 residues. V dropped 6 bases and J dropped 3; count of bases not matched to a gene: 5. From germline, CDR1 is LGHNT and CDR2 FRNRAP. The CDR3 coding sequence is TGTGCTAGTGGGTCGGGACAGGGGTTCTACGAGCAGTACTTC. Amino acids: CASGSGQGFYEQYF.

This clone came up once. The CDR3 bases are TGTGCCAGCAGTTCTGGGACAAGGAAAAGCTCCTACGAGCAGTACTTC. It encodes CASSSGTRKSSYEQYF. This sequence joins TRBV6-5 and TRBJ2-7; a weak D match, TRBD1 (6 bases). Germline V CDR1 and CDR2: MNHEY, SVGAGI. The length of the CDR3 is 16 residues. V lost 4 bases to trimming and J lost 0 bases, with 16 bases between them.

This rearrangement joins TRBV7-9 to TRBJ2-3; D might be TRBD2 (6 bases). Trimming cost V 4 bases and J 4 bases, with 15 bases left between them. Germline assignment: CDR1 SEHNR and CDR2 FQNEAQ (reference sequence). This CDR3 is 15 amino acids long. In DNA form, the CDR3 reads TGTGCCAGCAGCTCACCGGGACTCCTTCCAGATACGCAGTATTTT. The encoded protein is CASSSPGLLPDTQYF.

This clone was counted once. The chain recombines TRBV14 with TRBJ1-4, with 7 bases aligning to TRBD1. V lost 0 bases and J lost 6; bases outside the gene matches: 19. This CDR3 is built from 20 residues. CDR1 is SGHDN, CDR2 FVKESK, per germline. CDR3 DNA sequence: TGTGCCAGCAGCCAAGATGGGATTTTCGTCGGGACAGAACATTATGAAAAACTGTTTTTT. It translates to CASSQDGIFVGTEHYEKLFF.

The rearrangement links TRBV14 to TRBJ2-3; 7 bases line up with TRBD1. V lost 2 bases to trimming and J lost 4 bases; unmatched junction nucleotides: 9. CDR1 is SGHDN and CDR2 is FVKESK in the germline V gene. The CDR3 totals 16 residues. In DNA, the CDR3 is TGTGCCAGCAGCCAAATCCGGGACAGTATCGCAGATACGCAGTATTTT. Its translation is CASSQIRDSIADTQYF.